A single sample is the source of the 25 T cell receptor beta chains below, sequenced in a study of shared clonotypes between healthy human individuals. TCRdb keeps only in-frame clones here, not all; method: immunoSEQ multiplex PCR. The sample yields about 680,000 clones, less than 80% seen once. The sample consisted of memory CD4+ T cells sorted from blood. Noted subset: CD45RA-negative fraction. Source of these receptors: a woman aged 25 to 39 in good health.

This chain uses TRBV28 with TRBJ1-2; D is ambiguous. In germline, CDR1 is MDHEN, CDR2 SYDVKM. V was pared by 5 bases and J by 4 bases, with 14 bases between. This CDR3 has 14 residues. This CDR3 reads CASSPGIVPYGYTF. CDR3 coding DNA: TGTGCCAGCAGTCCGGGAATCGTCCCCTATGGCTACACCTTC.

The J gene is TRBJ1-1, the V gene TRBV5-4; perhaps TRBD1 as D (6 bases). This CDR3 comprises 15 residues. Trimming pared 3 bases from V and 2 bases from J, leaving 14 bases between. CDR1 is SGHNT and CDR2 is YYREEE in the germline V gene (reference sequence). CDR3 region: CASSSGPGHNTEAFF. In nucleotides, the CDR3 is TGTGCCAGCAGCTCGGGACCGGGACACAACACTGAAGCTTTCTTT.

V usage is TRBV7-6 and J usage is TRBJ2-2; 11 positions agree with TRBD2. V lost 6 bases, J lost 4 bases, and 4 bases stayed unmatched. The V gene's germline CDR1 is SGHVS and CDR2 FNYEAQ. This CDR3 is built from 15 residues. The CDR3 DNA reads TGTGCCAGCAGGGGCACTAGCGGGAGCACCGGGGAGCTGTTTTTT. This gives the protein CASRGTSGSTGELFF.

The chain carries TRBV5-1 and TRBJ2-2, with 7 bases aligning to TRBD1. The J segment lost 0 bases and the V segment lost 3 bases, leaving 5 bases of the junction unmatched. Germline CDR1 and CDR2: SGHRS and YFSETQ. This CDR3 has 16 amino acids. CDR3 nucleotides: TGCGCCAGCAGCTCTACCGGGACAGCGAACACCGGGGAGCTGTTTTTT. Translation: CASSSTGTANTGELFF. Variable domain in full (rest from reference TRBV5-1 and TRBJ2-2): KAGVTQTPRYLIKTRGQQVTLSCSPISGHRSVSWYQQTPGQGLQFLFEYFSETQRNKGNFPGRFSGRQFSNSRSEMNVSTLELGDSALYLCASSSTGTANTGELFFGEGSRLTVL.

The chain carries TRBV10-3 and TRBJ2-1; 9 bases line up with TRBD2. J gave up 2 bases and V 0 bases, and 5 bases lay outside the gene matches. Germline assignment: CDR1 ENHRY and CDR2 SYGVKD. This CDR3 contains 17 residues. The CDR3, as DNA: TGTGCCATCAGTGAGTCTTTTAGCGGGAGTACCTACAATGAGCAGTTCTTC. Translation gives CAISESFSGSTYNEQFF.

The genes are TRBV6-5 and TRBJ2-5; 8 bases are shared with TRBD2. V trimming: 5 bases; J trimming: 6 bases; junction bases outside the gene matches: 11. Per germline, CDR1 MNHEY and CDR2 SVGAGI. The length of the CDR3 is 15 residues. Here the CDR3 DNA reads TGTGCCAGCAGTCCCTCGGGCAGCGGGAGTAAGACCCAGTACTTC. Translated, it gives CASSPSGSGSKTQYF.

This rearrangement joins TRBV5-1 to TRBJ2-1; 9 positions match TRBD2. The CDR3 totals 15 residues. V shed 5 bases, J shed 6 bases, and the junction held 9 bases outside the gene matches. CDR1 SGHRS and CDR2 YFSETQ come from the germline V gene. CDR3 coding DNA: TGCGCCAGCAGGGCCAGACTAGCGGTCGGCAATGAGCAGTTCTTC. Protein sequence: CASRARLAVGNEQFF. Full variable domain (remainder filled in from reference TRBV5-1 and TRBJ2-1): KAGVTQTPRYLIKTRGQQVTLSCSPISGHRSVSWYQQTPGQGLQFLFEYFSETQRNKGNFPGRFSGRQFSNSRSEMNVSTLELGDSALYLCASRARLAVGNEQFFGPGTRLTVL.

The V gene is TRBV19, the J gene TRBJ2-3; possibly TRBD1 for D (6 bases). The CDR3 consists of 13 residues. V lost 7 bases, J lost 6 bases, and 14 bases lay in between. Per the germline V gene, CDR1 is LNHDA and CDR2 is SQIVND (reference sequence). CDR3 in amino acids: CASNRDRWDTQYF. The CDR3 nucleotides read TGTGCCAGTAACAGGGACCGCTGGGATACGCAGTATTTT. Full variable domain (rest looked up from reference TRBV19 and TRBJ2-3): DGGITQSPKYLFRKEGQNVTLSCEQNLNHDAMYWYRQDPGQGLRLIYYSQIVNDFQKGDIAEGYSVSREKKESFPLTVTSAQKNPTAFYLCASNRDRWDTQYFGPGTRLTVL.

The chain combines TRBV19 with TRBJ1-5; unclear D gene. V was cut by 1 base and J by 5 bases, with 9 bases left in between. This CDR3 is built from 14 residues. Germline CDR1 is LNHDA and CDR2 is SQIVND (reference sequence). CDR3 region: CASSIATQYQPQHF. The CDR3 region has the DNA TGTGCCAGTAGTATAGCGACTCAATATCAGCCCCAGCATTTT.

CDR3 residues: CASSLYRGQGETQYF. The CDR3 DNA reads as TGTGCCAGCAGCTTATACAGGGGGCAAGGAGAGACCCAGTACTTC. The chain combines TRBV5-6 with TRBJ2-5; 9 bases agree with TRBD1. V trimming: 2 bases; J trimming: 4 bases; junction bases outside the gene matches: 6. Germline CDR1 is SGHDT and CDR2 is YYEEEE. The CDR3 extends over 15 amino acids. The variable domain in full, with the rest retrieved from reference TRBV5-6 and TRBJ2-5, is DAGVTQSPTHLIKTRGQQVTLRCSPKSGHDTVSWYQQALGQGPQFIFQYYEEEERQRGNFPDRFSGHQFPNYSSELNVNALLLGDSALYLCASSLYRGQGETQYFGPGTRLLVL.

The chain has TRBV14 and TRBJ2-1; perhaps TRBD2 as D (5 bases). Germline CDR1 reads SGHDN; CDR2 reads FVKESK. V gave up 2 bases and J gave up 2 bases, with 7 bases separating them. CDR3 length: 14 residues. The CDR3 region has the DNA TGTGCCAGCAGCCAAAGGAGGACCTACAATGAGCAGTTCTTC. This translates into CASSQRRTYNEQFF.

This sequence joins TRBV4-2 and TRBJ2-1; D tentatively reads TRBD1 or TRBD2 (6 bases each). Trimming took 1 base from V and 3 from J, leaving 13 bases between them. Germline assignment: CDR1 LGHNA and CDR2 YNFKEQ. The CDR3 loop spans 16 amino acids. In nucleotides, the CDR3 is TGTGCCAGCAGCCAAGGGCCGGGGGCGGTCTACAATGAGCAGTTCTTC. It translates to CASSQGPGAVYNEQFF.

The chain links TRBV10-3 to TRBJ2-1; D is unclear. CDR3 length: 14 residues. Germline CDR1 is ENHRY and CDR2 is SYGVKD. V lost 3 bases, J lost 4 bases, and 10 bases lay in between. The CDR3 reads CAISDGSGYNEQFF. CDR3 DNA: TGTGCCATCAGTGATGGGTCTGGATACAATGAGCAGTTCTTC.

The chain combines TRBV5-5 with TRBJ1-5; D call uncertain. Germline V gives CDR1 SGHKS, CDR2 YYEKEE (reference sequence). Trimming removed 1 base at V and 0 bases at J, with 2 bases between. The CDR3 is made up of 13 amino acids. The CDR3 DNA follows: TGTGCCAGCAGCTTGCTTAGCAATCAGCCCCAGCATTTT. This encodes CASSLLSNQPQHF.

The chain links TRBV5-1 to TRBJ1-3, with D maybe TRBD1 (5 bases). This CDR3 is 14 amino acids long. The V end lost 2 bases, the J end lost 6 bases, and 12 bases lay between the germline ends. CDR1 is SGHRS, CDR2 YFSETQ, per germline. CDR3 sequence reads: CASSFGGSPNTIYF. The CDR3, as DNA: TGCGCCAGCAGCTTCGGGGGGAGTCCAAACACCATATATTTT. The whole variable domain, remainder taken from reference TRBV5-1 and TRBJ1-3, is KAGVTQTPRYLIKTRGQQVTLSCSPISGHRSVSWYQQTPGQGLQFLFEYFSETQRNKGNFPGRFSGRQFSNSRSEMNVSTLELGDSALYLCASSFGGSPNTIYFGEGSWLTVV.

The chain couples TRBV5-6 to TRBJ1-4; D remains unclear. Germline lookup yields CDR1 SGHDT and CDR2 YYEEEE. CDR3 length: 15 amino acids. V lost 3 bases and J 3 bases, leaving 12 bases between the germline ends. CDR3 loop: CASSSQPGPNEKLFF. The CDR3, as DNA: TGTGCCAGCAGCTCACAACCCGGGCCTAATGAAAAACTGTTTTTT.

The CDR3 bases are TGCGCCAGCAGCTTGGGACGGACGGAAGAGACCCAGTACTTC. This codes for CASSLGRTEETQYF. The chain links TRBV5-1 to TRBJ2-5; D is undetermined. Trimming stripped 0 bases from V and 3 bases from J, with 9 bases between. CDR3 size: 14 residues. The germline V gene has CDR1 SGHRS and CDR2 YFSETQ.

The chain is built from TRBV28 and TRBJ2-3; the D is unclear. Germline V lookup: CDR1 MDHEN, CDR2 SYDVKM. Trimming shortened V by 11 bases and J by 1 base, and 13 bases separated the two germline ends. The CDR3 extends over 13 amino acids. CDR3 region: CAVSRTRTDTQYF. The CDR3 region has the DNA TGTGCCGTCAGTCGGACCCGCACAGATACGCAGTATTTT.

The rearrangement joins TRBV2 to TRBJ1-4; 9 nucleotides line up with TRBD1. Germline assignment: CDR1 SNHLY and CDR2 FYNNEI. This CDR3 contains 16 residues. Trimming cost V 4 bases and J 7 bases; bases outside gene matches: 10. CDR3 in DNA: TGTGCCAGCAGTGTCCCCCGGGACAGGGCTGGTGAAAAACTGTTTTTT. Protein: CASSVPRDRAGEKLFF.

This chain connects TRBV28 to TRBJ2-7; tentatively, D is TRBD1 (6 bases). The CDR3 loop spans 14 amino acids. Germline CDR1 MDHEN, CDR2 SYDVKM. V shed 4 bases and J shed 6 bases, with 16 bases lying between them. The CDR3 reads CASSWTATRREQYF. The CDR3 DNA reads TGTGCCAGCAGTTGGACAGCCACCAGGCGCGAGCAGTACTTC.

This clone appeared a single time. The V and J genes are TRBV7-9 and TRBJ2-1; D is unclear. In germline, CDR1 is SEHNR, CDR2 FQNEAQ (reference sequence). This CDR3 spans 15 amino acids. Between the trimmed V and J ends, which lost 3 bases and 4 bases, there was a span of 13 bases. CDR3 region: CASSFDGWGYNEQFF. The CDR3, as DNA: TGTGCCAGCAGCTTTGACGGCTGGGGATACAATGAGCAGTTCTTC.

Details on this clone: Distinct nucleotide sequences in the sample also encode this CDR3. The chain's CDR3 is CASSLGGGGNEQFF. The CDR3 DNA reads as TGTGCCAGCAGCTTAGGGGGGGGTGGCAATGAGCAGTTCTTC. The V gene is TRBV11-2, the J gene TRBJ2-1; TRBD2 aligns across 7 bases. The V and J ends lost 1 base and 6 bases, in that order; junction bases with no gene match: 3. The CDR3 has 14 amino acids. The germline CDR1 and CDR2 sequences are SGHAT and FQNNGV.

The gene calls are TRBV5-1 and TRBJ2-7; perhaps TRBD2 as D (5 bases). The CDR3 is 14 amino acids. The germline V and J ends were trimmed by 0 bases and 7 bases, with 14 bases remaining between them. Germline CDR1 is SGHRS and CDR2 is YFSETQ. The CDR3, as DNA: TGCGCCAGCAGCTTGGATGGACGGGAAAGGGAGCAGTACTTC. This translates into CASSLDGREREQYF.

The chain combines TRBV5-1 with TRBJ2-6; 14 nucleotides match TRBD2. CDR3 length equals 17 residues. The ends lost 5 bases at V and 3 bases at J; junction bases unmatched: 4. The germline V gene encodes CDR1 SGHRS and CDR2 YFSETQ. In DNA form, the CDR3 reads TGCGCCAGCAGTCGGACTAGCGGGAGGCATGGGGCCAACGTCCTGACTTTC. Encoded protein: CASSRTSGRHGANVLTF.

The DNA for the CDR3 is TGTGCCAGCAGCCCCGAGGTGGGACAAGGCCTCTCCTACGAGCAGTACTTC. Translating it yields CASSPEVGQGLSYEQYF. The chain combines TRBV5-5 with TRBJ2-7, with a weak D call TRBD1 (6 bases). Trimming pared 4 bases from V and 0 bases from J, leaving 20 bases between. The CDR3 has 17 amino acids. CDR1 is SGHKS and CDR2 is YYEKEE in the germline V gene (reference sequence).